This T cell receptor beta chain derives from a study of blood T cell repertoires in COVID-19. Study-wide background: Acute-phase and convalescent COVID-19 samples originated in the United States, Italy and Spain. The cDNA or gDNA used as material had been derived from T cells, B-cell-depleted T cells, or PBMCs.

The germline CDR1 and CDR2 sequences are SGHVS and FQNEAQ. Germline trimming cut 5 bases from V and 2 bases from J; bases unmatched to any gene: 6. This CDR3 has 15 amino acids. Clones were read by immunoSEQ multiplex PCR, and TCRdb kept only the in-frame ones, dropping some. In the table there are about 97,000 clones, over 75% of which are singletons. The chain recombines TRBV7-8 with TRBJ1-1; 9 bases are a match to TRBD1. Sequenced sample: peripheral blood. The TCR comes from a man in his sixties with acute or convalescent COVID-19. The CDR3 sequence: CASSPGTGFNTEAFF. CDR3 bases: TGTGCCAGCAGCCCCGGGACAGGGTTTAACACTGAAGCTTTCTTT.